This section outlines one TCR beta chain sequence together with its context. Its antigen remains unidentified. The CDR3 is made up of 16 amino acids. Unmatched junction bases numbered 4, after V lost 5 bases and J lost 0 bases. The germline gives CDR1 MNHEY, CDR2 SMNVEV (reference sequence). This sample stems from a study of cytomegalovirus exposure and HLA in healthy donors. The PCR was carried out with 60 Vbeta primers and 13 Jbeta primers. Assay used: immunoSEQ multiplex PCR; TCRdb lists only in-frame clones, some missing. Of roughly 180,000 clones in the sample, about 80% were seen once. Points from the study as a whole: A later analysis found that most CMV-associated TCR beta chains appeared HLA-restricted.

Sequences were obtained from PBMCs. The chain couples TRBV27 to TRBJ2-6; TRBD1 agrees at 7 bases. This receptor was obtained from a man aged 30-40 years in good health and CMV-seropositive. The DNA of the CDR3 is TGTGCCAGCAGTCCCCGACAGGGCTCTGGGGCCAACGTCCTGACTTTC. Translation gives CASSPRQGSGANVLTF. Complete variable domain (other parts from reference TRBV27 and TRBJ2-6): EAQVTQNPRYLITVTGKKLTVTCSQNMNHEYMSWYRQDPGLGLRQIYYSMNVEVTDKGDVPEGYKVSRKEKRNFPLILESPSPNQTSLYFCASSPRQGSGANVLTFGAGSRLTVL.